The T cell receptor beta chain described here comes from a study of OX40 agonist ivuxolimab in advanced cancers. The wider study: Partial responses occurred in Three dose-escalation patients, one with hepatocellular carcinoma and two with cutaneous melanoma.

Remarks on this clone: What it binds is not known.

The length of the CDR3 is 14 residues. Germline V gene sequence: CDR1 SGHDT, CDR2 YYEEEE. V was clipped by 2 bases and J by 7 bases; unmatched bases: 6. Broader study findings: Antigen specificity of clonally expanded peripheral T cells was not established. Low normalized T-cell clonal expansion was additionally recorded for some nonresponders.

Profiled with immunoSEQ multiplex PCR; TCRdb holds only in-frame clones, not every one. The table lists about 56,000 clones, approximately 82% of them singletons, with roughly 3.7% in the top ten. Sample: CD4+ or CD8+ T cells sorted from blood, taken in a trial of the OX40 agonist ivuxolimab. The V call is TRBV5-6, the J call TRBJ2-3, with 8 bases matching TRBD2. The clonotype was recovered from an adult with an advanced solid tumor such as melanoma, head and neck, liver or kidney cancer. DNA for the CDR3: TGTGCCAGCAGCTTCGGGACTAGTGAAAATACGCAGTATTTT. It encodes CASSFGTSENTQYF.